This TCR beta chain comes out of a study of blood T cell repertoires in COVID-19. Study-level information: Both acute and convalescent COVID-19 samples were obtained from the United States, Italy and Spain. PBMCs, B-cell-depleted T cells, or T cells were the source of the cDNA or gDNA that made up the material.

The CDR3 loop spans 17 amino acids. The J segment lost 6 bases and the V segment lost 4 bases, leaving 11 bases of the junction unmatched. Germline CDR1 is LGHNA and CDR2 is YNFKEQ. The data were produced by immunoSEQ multiplex PCR, yet TCRdb's version contains in-frame clones alone and is incomplete. The table shows 150,000 to 200,000 clones, with 75% to 80% occurring only once. The sequence was obtained from an elderly woman with acute or convalescent COVID-19. The sequenced sample was peripheral blood. The V call is TRBV4-2, the J call TRBJ2-1; 11 positions agree with TRBD2. The CDR3 DNA is TGTGCCAGCAGCCGGGGAATCGGGACTAGCGGCCTCAATGAGCAGTTCTTC. Amino acid sequence: CASSRGIGTSGLNEQFF.